The T cell receptor (beta chain) under discussion was sequenced for a study of blood T cell repertoires in COVID-19. Profiled with immunoSEQ multiplex PCR; TCRdb holds only in-frame clones, not every one. The table includes about 200,000 clones, 85% to 90% detected once. The specimen sequenced was PBMCs or T cells enriched from blood (not recorded which). The sequence came from a man younger than 45 who had recovered from COVID-19.

The CDR3, as DNA: TGTGCCAGCAGCCTGACTAGCGGCTACTACGAGCAGTACTTC. It encodes CASSLTSGYYEQYF. J is TRBJ2-7 and V is TRBV7-2; 9 bases map to TRBD2. The CDR3 sequence is 14 residues long. Germline values: CDR1 SGHTA, CDR2 FQGNSA. Trimming removed 5 bases from V and 3 bases from J; junction bases left unmatched: 5. The full variable domain, rest sourced from reference TRBV7-2 and TRBJ2-7, is GAGVSQSPSNKVTEKGKDVELRCDPISGHTALYWYRQSLGQGLEFLIYFQGNSAPDKSGLPSDRFSAERTGGSVSTLTIQRTQQEDSAVYLCASSLTSGYYEQYFGPGTRLTVT.